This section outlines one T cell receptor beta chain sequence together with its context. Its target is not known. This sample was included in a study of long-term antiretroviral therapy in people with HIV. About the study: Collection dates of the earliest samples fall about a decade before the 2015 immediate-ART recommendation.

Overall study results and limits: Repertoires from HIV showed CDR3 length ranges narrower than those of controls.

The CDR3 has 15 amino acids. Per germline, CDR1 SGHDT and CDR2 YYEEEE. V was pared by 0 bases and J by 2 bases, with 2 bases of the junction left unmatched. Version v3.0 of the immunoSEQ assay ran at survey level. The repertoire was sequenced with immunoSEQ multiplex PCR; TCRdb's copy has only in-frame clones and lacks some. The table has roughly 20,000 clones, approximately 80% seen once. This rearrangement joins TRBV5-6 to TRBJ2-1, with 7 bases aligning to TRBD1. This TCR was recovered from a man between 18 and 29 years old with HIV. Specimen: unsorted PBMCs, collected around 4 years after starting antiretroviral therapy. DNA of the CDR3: TGTGCCAGCAGCTTGGGTGACAGGGCCTACAATGAGCAGTTCTTC. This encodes CASSLGDRAYNEQFF.